This T cell receptor beta chain was sequenced for a study of response to subunit inactivated influenza vaccine. Findings of the study overall: Authors suggested each seasonal influenza vaccination recruits few new T cells.

CDR1 and CDR2 (germline): DFQATT, SNEGSKA (reference sequence). V dropped 1 base and J dropped 6 bases, with 13 bases sitting between them. This CDR3 region has 14 residues. One entry per CDR3 protein results from TCRdb running MiXCR on the RT-PCR reads. Of 650,000 to 800,000 distinct CDR3 sequences in the sample, roughly 14% were seen once. This clonotype has only one observation. Its target is not known. The clonotype comes from a man aged 50 or older who received an inactivated influenza vaccine. The specimen was PBMCs from blood, collected less than 15 days before vaccination. The V call is TRBV20-1, the J call TRBJ2-1, with TRBD2 as a possible D gene (5 bases). The CDR3 sequence is CSARVPSSFNEQFF. CDR3 DNA: TGCAGTGCTAGAGTGCCTAGCTCGTTCAATGAGCAGTTCTTC.